The 20 T cell receptor beta chains below were found in one sample sequenced in a study of patients and donors after allogeneic stem cell transplantation. TCRdb ran MiXCR on the RT-PCR reads and lists one entry per CDR3 protein. The sample contains more than 850,000 distinct CDR3 sequences, about 20% of which appear only once. The sample consisted of blood, either unsorted or a sorted T cell fraction (not recorded which). The origin of the receptors is a human donor who was either an allogeneic HSCT recipient or a stem cell or donor lymphocyte infusion donor (not recorded which). It is not recorded whose cells these are; they may come from a transplant donor.

The V gene is TRBV5-5, the J gene TRBJ1-4, with D unclear. The CDR3 has 14 amino acids. V was cut by 1 base and J by 8 bases, with 12 bases left in between. CDR1 is SGHKS and CDR2 is YYEKEE in the germline V gene (reference sequence). The CDR3 DNA is TGTGCCAGCAGCTTGAACAGAGCCCAGGAAAAACTGTTTTTT. The encoded protein is CASSLNRAQEKLFF.

This clonotype was picked up a small number of times. At one end, the junction sequence differs from germline, possibly due to a read error. The V call is TRBV5-6, the J call TRBJ2-1; 12 nucleotides agree with TRBD2. CDR3 length: 12 residues. Germline CDR1 reads SGHDT; CDR2 reads YYEEEE. This chain's CDR3 is CASTLLAGGKIF. The DNA of the CDR3 is TGTGCCAGCACCCTACTAGCGGGAGGTAAGATCTTC.

The chain joins TRBV7-3 to TRBJ1-6, with TRBD1 matching 9 bases. Losses at the gene ends were 2 bases for V and 8 bases for J; bases not matched to a gene: 4. Per germline, CDR1 SGHTA and CDR2 FQGTGA. This CDR3 has 15 residues. CDR3 sequence (DNA): TGTGCCAGCAGCTTATCGACAGGGGGGGATTCACCCCTCCACTTT. As protein: CASSLSTGGDSPLHF.

This chain joins TRBV27 and TRBJ1-2; D uncertain. The CDR3 sequence is 15 residues long. The ends were cut back, 3 bases at V and 1 base at J, with 12 bases in the middle. Germline CDR1 and CDR2: MNHEY and SMNVEV (reference sequence). The CDR3 DNA follows: TGTGCCAGCAGTTTCATTCCGGGTAGTAACTATGGCTACACCTTC. This gives the protein CASSFIPGSNYGYTF.

This clonotype was found many times. The chain employs TRBV5-1 and TRBJ2-3; D gene unclear. Germline CDR1 SGHRS, CDR2 YFSETQ. The V and J ends lost 4 bases and 4 bases respectively, with 4 bases between them. This CDR3 spans 11 amino acids. CDR3 amino acids: CASSTSDTQYF. The DNA for the CDR3 is TGCGCCAGCAGCACATCAGATACGCAGTATTTT.

This clonotype was detected a few times. V and J are TRBV5-1 and TRBJ1-1; D may be TRBD1 (5 bases). CDR1 and CDR2 from the germline V gene are SGHRS and YFSETQ. V lost 6 bases and J lost 0, with 12 bases in between. This CDR3 is built from 14 residues. Here the CDR3 reads CASNLLGLNTEAFF. The DNA for the CDR3 is TGCGCCAGCAACCTCTTGGGACTGAACACTGAAGCTTTCTTT.

In this sample, this clonotype turned up many times. This chain uses TRBV20-1 with TRBJ1-2; 7 positions match TRBD1. This CDR3 is 15 amino acids long. V gave up 6 bases and J gave up 8 bases; unmatched junction bases: 18. The germline CDR1 and CDR2 sequences are DFQATT and SNEGSKA (reference sequence). The chain's CDR3 is CSALTNNRGLWGYTF. DNA for the CDR3: TGCAGTGCGCTGACGAACAACAGGGGTCTATGGGGCTACACCTTC.

This clonotype was counted between two and nine times. V usage is TRBV4-3 and J usage is TRBJ2-3; D gene ambiguous. The V end was cut by 3 bases, the J end by 2 bases, with 9 bases between. This CDR3 contains 14 residues. Germline V gene sequence: CDR1 LGHNA, CDR2 YSLEER. The CDR3 DNA reads TGCGCCAGCAGCCAGGGTCGATACACAGATACGCAGTATTTT. Its protein product is CASSQGRYTDTQYF.

This clonotype has just one count. The chain links TRBV9 to TRBJ1-1, with D maybe TRBD1 (5 bases). V shed 3 bases and J shed 2 bases, with 14 bases lying between them. The CDR3 has 15 amino acids. Germline V gives CDR1 SGDLS, CDR2 YYNGEE. CDR3 sequence (DNA): TGTGCCAGCAGCGCGTCGGGGTGGGGCAACACTGAAGCTTTCTTT. Its protein is CASSASGWGNTEAFF.

The rearrangement links TRBV12-3 or TRBV12-4 to TRBJ2-3; the match to TRBD2 covers 9 bases. This CDR3 region has 14 residues. The V gene end was trimmed by 6 bases and the J gene end by 4 bases; junction bases not matched to a gene: 5. The CDR3 protein is CASSLRGGPDTQYF. The DNA of the CDR3 is TGTGCCAGCAGCCTGCGGGGGGGCCCAGATACGCAGTATTTT.

This clonotype was seen ten or more times. The chain has TRBV9 and TRBJ2-5; D perhaps matches TRBD2 (6 bases). CDR3 length: 14 residues. The germline V gene has CDR1 SGDLS and CDR2 YYNGEE. V was cut by 4 bases and J by 4 bases, with 14 bases left in between. The CDR3: CASSFGGLGETQYF. The CDR3 DNA reads as TGTGCCAGCAGCTTTGGGGGACTGGGAGAGACCCAGTACTTC.

This clonotype has just a few counts. V gene TRBV27 combines with J gene TRBJ2-7; D is undetermined. Per the germline V gene, CDR1 is MNHEY and CDR2 is SMNVEV (reference sequence). The CDR3 is 12 amino acids. Deletions cut 1 base from V and 6 bases from J, with 7 bases between. CDR3 sequence reads: CASSLWQSEQYF. The DNA for the CDR3 is TGTGCCAGCAGTTTATGGCAGTCCGAGCAGTACTTC.

This clonotype was seen a handful of times. V usage is TRBV27 and J usage is TRBJ2-7; no reliable D call. V shed 3 bases and J shed 3 bases, with 9 bases lying between them. This CDR3 comprises 13 residues. Germline CDR1 reads MNHEY; CDR2 reads SMNVEV (reference sequence). CDR3 nucleotides: TGTGCCAGCAGTTTGCATCCCATCTACGAGCAGTACTTC. Translated, it gives CASSLHPIYEQYF.

This clonotype was found a few times. The chain couples TRBV24-1 to TRBJ1-2; 8 nucleotides align to TRBD1. After removal of 2 bases from V and 7 bases from J, the junction contained 11 bases not matched to a gene. The germline V gene has CDR1 KGHDR and CDR2 SFDVKD. This CDR3 region has 16 residues. CDR3 residues: CATSDSQMTGVGGYTF. The CDR3 DNA is TGTGCCACCAGTGATTCCCAGATGACAGGGGTTGGTGGCTACACCTTC.

In its sample, this clonotype was seen many times. The V call is TRBV3-1, the J call TRBJ2-1; D unresolved. The germline V and J ends were trimmed by 0 bases and 9 bases, with 3 bases remaining between them. The CDR3 loop spans 11 amino acids. CDR1 is LGHDT and CDR2 is YNNKEL in the germline V gene (reference sequence). CDR3 DNA: TGTGCCAGCAGCCAAGAGGTTGAGCAGTTCTTC. Its protein is CASSQEVEQFF.

The chain combines TRBV2 with TRBJ2-2; D remains ambiguous. This CDR3 region has 13 residues. The germline V gene encodes CDR1 SNHLY and CDR2 FYNNEI. V was pared by 11 bases and J by 4 bases, with 14 bases between. The CDR3 spells CAGRQPSTGELFF. CDR3 DNA: TGTGCCGGAAGGCAGCCCAGCACCGGGGAGCTGTTTTTT.

This clonotype appeared many times. The junction departs from the called germline gene at one end, perhaps through a read error. The rearrangement joins TRBV5-1 to TRBJ2-5; D may correspond to TRBD1 or TRBD2 (6 bases each). CDR1 is SGHRS, CDR2 YFSETQ, per germline. This CDR3 is built from 14 residues. CDR3: CASSLGGGQETQYF. CDR3 sequence (DNA): TGTGCCAGCAGCTTAGGAGGGGGACAAGAGACCCAGTACTTC.

This sequence joins TRBV20-1 and TRBJ2-5; D unresolved. V dropped 1 base and J dropped 5 bases, with 2 bases sitting between them. This CDR3 contains 10 residues. Germline-derived CDR1 and CDR2 are DFQATT and SNEGSKA (reference sequence). The CDR3, as DNA: TGCAGTGCTAGAGCGGAGACCCAGTACTTC. It is translated as CSARAETQYF.

On this clonotype itself: The junction and the germline gene differ at one end; a read error may be behind it. The rearrangement uses TRBV7-8 and TRBJ2-6, with TRBD2 matching over 7 bases. From germline, CDR1 is SGHVS and CDR2 FQNEAQ. The CDR3 is 18 amino acids. This CDR3 reads CASSLAAGVPSGANVLTF. The DNA for the CDR3 is TGTGCCAGCAGCCTAGCGGCTGGGGTCCCCTCTGGGGCCAACGTCCTGACTTTC.

This clonotype was detected a few times. The chain has TRBV20-1 and TRBJ2-7; D call uncertain. CDR1 is DFQATT and CDR2 is SNEGSKA in the germline V gene (reference sequence). The V and J ends lost 3 bases and 3 bases respectively, with 12 bases between them. The CDR3 covers 13 residues. The CDR3 DNA reads TGCAGTGCTAGTTTCGGGTTTAACTACGAGCAGTACTTC. It yields the protein CSASFGFNYEQYF.